This T cell receptor (beta chain) originates from a study of T cell responses to AZD1222 COVID-19 vaccine. Germline V CDR1 and CDR2: SGHTA, FQGNSA. CDR3 length: 13 residues. V was shortened by 3 bases and J by 5 bases, with 8 bases between the two germline ends. Data came from immunoSEQ multiplex PCR; TCRdb stores just in-frame clones and leaves some out. This sample yields over 150,000 clones, of which more than 75% are seen a single time; 4.3% belongs to the top ten. V usage is TRBV7-2 and J usage is TRBJ1-5, with D unclear. The receptor's source is an adult who received the AZD1222 COVID-19 vaccine. The sequences come from peripheral blood, collected 28 days after the second AZD1222 dose. The CDR3, as DNA: TGTGCCAGCAGCTTGGTAGGGCATCAGCCCCAGCATTTT. Protein product: CASSLVGHQPQHF.